This T cell receptor (beta chain) was recovered during a study of blood T cell repertoires in COVID-19. Assay: immunoSEQ multiplex PCR; the TCRdb copy retains only in-frame clones and omits some. The repertoire has under 400,000 clones, over 75% of them found once; the top ten carry approximately 1.8%. V lost 8 bases, J lost 3 bases, and 11 bases lay in between. Germline-derived CDR1 and CDR2 are DFQATT and SNEGSKA (reference sequence). This CDR3 spans 11 amino acids. The sample comprised PBMCs or T cells enriched from blood (not recorded which). The source is a man aged 35 to 55 in a cohort exposed to, infected with or recovered from COVID-19 (not recorded which). The chain joins TRBV20-1 to TRBJ2-7; D uncertain. CDR3 region: CSWASLYEQYF. The DNA of the CDR3 is TGCAGTTGGGCTTCTCTCTACGAGCAGTACTTC.